Presented here are 14 T cell receptor beta chains from one specimen sequenced in a study of T cell repertoires in cytomegalovirus infection. No antigens are known for them. TCRdb passed the reads through MiXCR, listing each CDR3 protein once. Here the sample spans a few hundred thousand distinct CDR3 sequences, approximately 40% being singletons. Source: cultured PBMCs, taken from culture after CMV antigen stimulation. The receptor set was obtained from a human donor in good health (CMV status not recorded). Some clones in this sample may be carry-over from other donors' samples.

V is TRBV30 and J is TRBJ1-1, with D tentatively TRBD1 (5 bases). Trimming cost V 5 bases and J 6 bases, with 19 bases left between them. Germline CDR1 reads GTSNPN; CDR2 reads SVGIG (reference sequence). This CDR3 has 14 amino acids. CDR3 residues: CAWSGRFVVPEAFF. The CDR3 DNA sequence: TGTGCCTGGTCAGGGCGATTCGTTGTACCTGAAGCTTTCTTT.

The V call is TRBV6-8, the J call TRBJ2-3; maybe TRBD1 (6 bases). The V end was cut by 2 bases, the J end by 3 bases, with 12 bases between. Germline CDR1 reads MNHGY; CDR2 reads SAAAGT. This CDR3 comprises 15 residues. In nucleotides, the CDR3 is TGTGCCAGCAGTTACCAACAGGGAACGACAGATACGCAGTATTTT. Its translation: CASSYQQGTTDTQYF.

This clonotype has more than one count but fewer than ten. As DNA, the CDR3 is TGCGCCAGCAGCTTGGGAAGGTTCGGGAACACTGAAGCTTTCTTT. Its translation is CASSLGRFGNTEAFF. This chain links TRBV5-1 with TRBJ1-1; no clear D gene. Germline V gene sequence: CDR1 SGHRS, CDR2 YFSETQ. Trimming left V 0 bases short and J 1 base short, with 10 bases between. The CDR3 is 15 residues long. Full variable domain (missing parts from reference TRBV5-1 and TRBJ1-1): KAGVTQTPRYLIKTRGQQVTLSCSPISGHRSVSWYQQTPGQGLQFLFEYFSETQRNKGNFPGRFSGRQFSNSRSEMNVSTLELGDSALYLCASSLGRFGNTEAFFGQGTRLTVV.

This clonotype showed up just a few times. The chain links TRBV7-2 to TRBJ1-2; D uncertain. The germline V and J ends were trimmed by 1 base and 8 bases, with 11 bases remaining between them. This CDR3 has 13 residues. Per the germline V gene, CDR1 is SGHTA and CDR2 is FQGNSA. CDR3 nucleotide sequence: TGTGCCAGCAGCTTAGATGTGGGAAGCGGCTACACCTTC. It is translated as CASSLDVGSGYTF.

The rearrangement links TRBV2 to TRBJ1-2, with a tentative D call TRBD1 (6 bases). Trimming stripped 1 base from V and 6 bases from J, with 15 bases between. Per the germline V gene, CDR1 is SNHLY and CDR2 is FYNNEI. The CDR3 extends over 15 amino acids. The CDR3 sequence: CASSEDRVGPDGYTF. The DNA for the CDR3 is TGTGCCAGCAGTGAAGACAGGGTAGGGCCAGATGGCTACACCTTC. Looking up the rest from reference TRBV2 and TRBJ1-2 gives the full variable domain: EPEVTQTPSHQVTQMGQEVILRCVPISNHLYFYWYRQILGQKVEFLVSFYNNEISEKSEIFDDQFSVERPDGSNFTLKIRSTKLEDSAMYFCASSEDRVGPDGYTFGSGTRLTVV.

The chain couples TRBV25-1 to TRBJ1-6; D uncertain. The CDR3 has 14 amino acids. The ends were cut back, 5 bases at V and 7 bases at J, with 12 bases in the middle. The germline CDR1 and CDR2 sequences are MGHDK and SYGVNS. Written as DNA, the CDR3 is TGTGCCAGCAGTCGCCGACCACCCAATTCACCCCTCCACTTT. The encoded protein is CASSRRPPNSPLHF.

V usage is TRBV2 and J usage is TRBJ2-2, with a possible D match to TRBD1 (7 bases). This CDR3 has 16 residues. Per germline, CDR1 SNHLY and CDR2 FYNNEI. Trimming removed 6 bases at V and 1 base at J, with 15 bases between. The CDR3 here is CASRGGQNLNTGELFF. The DNA for the CDR3 is TGTGCCAGCAGGGGGGGACAGAACTTGAACACCGGGGAGCTGTTTTTT.

This clonotype was seen a handful of times. The rearrangement joins TRBV12-3 or TRBV12-4 to TRBJ1-5; D is undetermined. This CDR3 has 13 residues. V was shortened by 3 bases and J by 0 bases, with 3 bases between the two germline ends. The CDR3 is CASSFISNQPQHF. CDR3 in DNA: TGTGCCAGCAGTTTTATTAGCAATCAGCCCCAGCATTTT.

In this sample, this clonotype turned up a few times. The rearrangement uses TRBV7-2 and TRBJ2-2; 10 bases align to TRBD2. The J segment lost 5 bases and the V segment lost 1 base, leaving 1 base of the junction unmatched. In germline, CDR1 is SGHTA, CDR2 FQGNSA. The CDR3 is made up of 15 amino acids. In DNA form, the CDR3 reads TGTGCCAGCAGCTTAGTACTAGCGGGGACCGGGGAGCTGTTTTTT. Amino acid sequence: CASSLVLAGTGELFF.

This chain joins TRBV29-1 and TRBJ1-1; D is uncertain. The CDR3 extends over 13 amino acids. Germline V CDR1 and CDR2: SQVTM, ANQGSEA. V was shortened by 6 bases and J by 7 bases, with 18 bases between the two germline ends. The CDR3 DNA reads TGCAGCGTCGGTGGACCCGGCGGAAGTGAAGCTTTCTTT. Translating it yields CSVGGPGGSEAFF.

The sample holds a few counts of this clonotype. V and J are TRBV5-1 and TRBJ1-5, with a tentative D call TRBD1 (6 bases). Looked up from germline, CDR1 is SGHRS and CDR2 is YFSETQ. The CDR3 is made up of 15 amino acids. The germline V and J ends were trimmed by 0 bases and 5 bases, with 12 bases remaining between them. The CDR3 reads CASSLDSRGDQPQHF. In DNA form, the CDR3 reads TGCGCCAGCAGCTTGGATTCCAGGGGTGATCAGCCCCAGCATTTT.

This chain links TRBV7-3 with TRBJ2-7; TRBD1 might be the D (5 bases). Between the trimmed V and J ends, which lost 4 bases and 0 bases, there was a span of 10 bases. Germline V gene lookup returns CDR1 SGHTA and CDR2 FQGTGA. This CDR3 is built from 14 residues. The DNA of the CDR3 is TGTGCCAGCAGCTCCGACAGCAACTCCTACGAGCAGTACTTC. Translation gives CASSSDSNSYEQYF.

This clonotype was seen a handful of times. This chain uses TRBV2 with TRBJ2-1; maybe TRBD2 (6 bases). The V end lost 7 bases, the J end lost 5 bases, and 18 bases lay between the germline ends. Germline V lookup: CDR1 SNHLY, CDR2 FYNNEI. This CDR3 contains 15 residues. The DNA of the CDR3 is TGTGCCAGCACTCGGTGGGGGGTTGGAGACAATGAGCAGTTCTTC. Protein product: CASTRWGVGDNEQFF.

V and J are TRBV20-1 and TRBJ2-3, with D uncertain. In germline, CDR1 is DFQATT, CDR2 SNEGSKA (reference sequence). V lost 7 bases and J 0 bases, leaving 5 bases between the germline ends. CDR3 length: 11 amino acids. CDR3 in DNA: TGCAGTGAAGGTAGCACAGATACGCAGTATTTT. Its protein is CSEGSTDTQYF.